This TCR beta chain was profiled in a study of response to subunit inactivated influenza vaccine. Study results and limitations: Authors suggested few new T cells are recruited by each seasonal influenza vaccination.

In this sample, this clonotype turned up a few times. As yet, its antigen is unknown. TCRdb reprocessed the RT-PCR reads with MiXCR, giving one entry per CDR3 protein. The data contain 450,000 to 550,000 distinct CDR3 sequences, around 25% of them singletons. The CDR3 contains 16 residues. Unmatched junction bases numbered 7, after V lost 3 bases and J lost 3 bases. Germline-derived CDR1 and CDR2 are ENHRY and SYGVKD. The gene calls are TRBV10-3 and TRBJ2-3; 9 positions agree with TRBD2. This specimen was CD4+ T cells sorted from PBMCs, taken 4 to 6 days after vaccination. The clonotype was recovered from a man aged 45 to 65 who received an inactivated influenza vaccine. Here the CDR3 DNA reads TGTGCCATCAGTGATAATAGCGGGAGCTTAACAGATACGCAGTATTTT. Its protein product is CAISDNSGSLTDTQYF.